Following are 6 T cell receptor beta chains from one sample sequenced in a study of cytomegalovirus exposure and HLA in healthy donors. With 60 Vbeta and 13 Jbeta primers, the PCR was carried out. Sequencing was performed with immunoSEQ multiplex PCR; in TCRdb, only in-frame clones are kept and a portion is missing. Of about 130,000 clones in the sample, about 82% were seen once. The sequencing sample was made of PBMCs. Receptors originate from a boy under 18 in good health and CMV-seronegative.

The genes are TRBV5-6 and TRBJ1-2; TRBD1 might be the D (6 bases). Looked up from germline, CDR1 is SGHDT and CDR2 is YYEEEE. The CDR3 is 13 amino acids. V dropped 1 base and J dropped 5 bases, with 9 bases sitting between them. The CDR3 nucleotides read TGTGCCAGCAGCTTGAAGGGGACATATGGCTACACCTTC. Protein: CASSLKGTYGYTF. The whole variable domain, remainder taken from reference TRBV5-6 and TRBJ1-2, is DAGVTQSPTHLIKTRGQQVTLRCSPKSGHDTVSWYQQALGQGPQFIFQYYEEEERQRGNFPDRFSGHQFPNYSSELNVNALLLGDSALYLCASSLKGTYGYTFGSGTRLTVV.

In nucleotides, the CDR3 is TGTGCCGCTAGCGGCCAGAAGTCTGGGGCCAACGTCCTGACTTTC. Translating it yields CAASGQKSGANVLTF. The chain couples TRBV10-3 to TRBJ2-6; 7 nucleotides match TRBD2. The V and J ends lost 11 bases and 1 base, in that order; junction bases with no gene match: 8. The germline gives CDR1 ENHRY, CDR2 SYGVKD. The CDR3 covers 15 residues.

CDR3 sequence (DNA): TGTGCCAGCAGCTCCCCCGTAAACTATGGCTACACCTTC. It specifies CASSSPVNYGYTF. This rearrangement joins TRBV7-9 to TRBJ1-2; D ambiguous. CDR1 is SEHNR and CDR2 is FQNEAQ in the germline V gene (reference sequence). The CDR3 spans 13 residues. V lost 4 bases, J lost 2 bases, and 8 bases lay in between.

The V and J genes are TRBV18 and TRBJ1-1; D unresolved. The CDR3 covers 15 residues. V lost 2 bases and J lost 1, with 11 bases in between. The germline V gene encodes CDR1 KGHSH and CDR2 LQKENI. The CDR3 DNA is TGTGCCAGCTCACCAGGGAGGGAAACGAACACTGAAGCTTTCTTT. This codes for CASSPGRETNTEAFF.

The chain carries TRBV19 and TRBJ1-3; possibly TRBD1 for D (5 bases). There are 13 residues in the CDR3. Germline CDR1 reads LNHDA; CDR2 reads SQIVND (reference sequence). V shed 6 bases and J shed 0 bases, with 6 bases lying between them. The CDR3: CASRQGSGNTIYF. In DNA form, the CDR3 reads TGTGCCAGTAGGCAGGGCTCTGGAAACACCATATATTTT.

Here the CDR3 reads CASSGLAVQETQYF. CDR3 in DNA: TGTGCCAGTTCCGGACTAGCGGTACAAGAGACCCAGTACTTC. The gene calls are TRBV19 and TRBJ2-5, with TRBD2 matching over 10 bases. Per germline, CDR1 LNHDA and CDR2 SQIVND (reference sequence). This CDR3 has 14 amino acids. V lost 8 bases and J lost 2; bases outside the gene matches: 5.